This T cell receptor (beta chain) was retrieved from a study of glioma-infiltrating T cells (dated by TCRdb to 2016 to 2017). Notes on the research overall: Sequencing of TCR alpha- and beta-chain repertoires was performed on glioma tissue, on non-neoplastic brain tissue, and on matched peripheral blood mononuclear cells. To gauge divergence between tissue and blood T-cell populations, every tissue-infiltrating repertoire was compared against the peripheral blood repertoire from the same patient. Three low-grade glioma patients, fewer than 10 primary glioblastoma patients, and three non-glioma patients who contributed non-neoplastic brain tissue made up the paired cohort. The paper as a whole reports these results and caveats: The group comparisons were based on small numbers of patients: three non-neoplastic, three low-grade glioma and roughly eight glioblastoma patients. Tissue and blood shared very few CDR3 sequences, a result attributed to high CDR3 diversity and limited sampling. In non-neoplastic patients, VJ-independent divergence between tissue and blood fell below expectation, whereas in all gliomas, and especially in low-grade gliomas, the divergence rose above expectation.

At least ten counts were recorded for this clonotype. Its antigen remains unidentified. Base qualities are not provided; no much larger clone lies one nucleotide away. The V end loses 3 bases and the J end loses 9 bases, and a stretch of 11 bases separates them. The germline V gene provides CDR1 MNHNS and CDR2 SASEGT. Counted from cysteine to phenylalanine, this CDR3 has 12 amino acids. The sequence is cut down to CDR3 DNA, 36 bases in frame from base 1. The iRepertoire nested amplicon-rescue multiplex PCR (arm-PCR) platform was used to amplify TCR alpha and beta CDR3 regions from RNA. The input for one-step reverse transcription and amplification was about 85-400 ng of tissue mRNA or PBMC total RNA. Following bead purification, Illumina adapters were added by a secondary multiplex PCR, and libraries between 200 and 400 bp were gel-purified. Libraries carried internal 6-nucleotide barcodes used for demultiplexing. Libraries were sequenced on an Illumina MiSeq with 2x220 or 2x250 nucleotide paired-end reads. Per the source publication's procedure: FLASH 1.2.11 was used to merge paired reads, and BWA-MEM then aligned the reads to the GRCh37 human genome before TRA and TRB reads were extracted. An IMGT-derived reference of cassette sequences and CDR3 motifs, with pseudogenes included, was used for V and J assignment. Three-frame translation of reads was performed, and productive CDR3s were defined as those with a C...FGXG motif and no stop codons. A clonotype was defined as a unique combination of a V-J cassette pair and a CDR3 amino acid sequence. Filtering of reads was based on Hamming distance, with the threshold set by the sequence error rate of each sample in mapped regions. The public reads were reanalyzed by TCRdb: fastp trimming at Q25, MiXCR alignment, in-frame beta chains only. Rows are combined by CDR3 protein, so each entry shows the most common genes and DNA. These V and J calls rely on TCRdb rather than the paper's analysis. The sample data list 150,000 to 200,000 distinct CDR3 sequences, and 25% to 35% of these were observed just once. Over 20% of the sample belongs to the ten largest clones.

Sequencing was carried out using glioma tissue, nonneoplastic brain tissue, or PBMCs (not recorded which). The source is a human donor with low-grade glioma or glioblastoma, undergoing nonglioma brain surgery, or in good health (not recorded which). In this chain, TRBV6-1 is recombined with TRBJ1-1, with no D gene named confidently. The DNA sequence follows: TGTGCCAGCAGTGATCGGCTCAGTCAAGCTTTCTTT. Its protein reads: CASSDRLSQAFF.